The sequence of this T cell receptor beta chain was determined in a study of blood T cell repertoires in COVID-19. Study at large: From the United States, Italy and Spain came samples of acute and convalescent COVID-19. The analysed material was cDNA or gDNA that came from T cells, B-cell-depleted T cells, or PBMCs.

Per the original methods: Estimated nucleated cell counts came from reference gene primer amplification. TCRdb's copy holds only in-frame clones and misses some; the assay was immunoSEQ multiplex PCR. The V and J calls and clone size are taken from that table; D and trimming were inferred from the DNA. The repertoire consists of around 270,000 clones, with approximately 90% occurring once and the leading ten covering approximately 3.7%. This receptor was taken from a man in his sixties who had recovered from COVID-19. The sample taken for sequencing was peripheral blood.

CDR3 sequence (DNA): TGTGCCAGCAGTTCGGGGGGAAACACCATATATTTT. Amino acid sequence: CASSSGGNTIYF. The V call is TRBV12-3 or TRBV12-4, the J call TRBJ1-3; unclear D gene. Trimming removed 4 bases at V and 4 bases at J, with 5 bases between. CDR3 size: 12 residues.